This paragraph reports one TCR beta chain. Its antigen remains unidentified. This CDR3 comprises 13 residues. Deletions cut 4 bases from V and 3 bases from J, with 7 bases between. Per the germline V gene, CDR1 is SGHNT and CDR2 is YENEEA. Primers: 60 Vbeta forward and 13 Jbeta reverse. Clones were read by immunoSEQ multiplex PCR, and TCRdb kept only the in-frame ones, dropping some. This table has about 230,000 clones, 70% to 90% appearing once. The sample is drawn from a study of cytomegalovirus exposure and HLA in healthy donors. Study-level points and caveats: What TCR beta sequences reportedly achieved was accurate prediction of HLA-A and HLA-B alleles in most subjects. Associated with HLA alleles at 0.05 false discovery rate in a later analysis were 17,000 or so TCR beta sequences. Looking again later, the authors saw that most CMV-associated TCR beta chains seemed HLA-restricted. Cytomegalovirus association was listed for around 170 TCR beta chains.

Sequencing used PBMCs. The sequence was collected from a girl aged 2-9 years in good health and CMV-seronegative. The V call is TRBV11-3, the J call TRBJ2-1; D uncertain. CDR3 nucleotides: TGTGCCAGCAGCTCACAGAGCTACAATGAGCAGTTCTTC. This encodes CASSSQSYNEQFF.